What follows describes a single T cell receptor (beta chain). The CDR3 consists of 16 residues. Germline V CDR1 and CDR2: MRHNA, SNTAGT. Trimming at V came to 8 bases and at J to 2 bases, leaving 6 bases not matched to a gene. This record belongs to a study of control samples from healthy donors and cancer patients. Only in-frame clones appear in the TCRdb table, and some are missing; sequencing was by immunoSEQ multiplex PCR. The table lists around 75,000 clones, around 92% of them singletons. The sample taken for sequencing was blood. The sequence derives from a woman aged 55-75 years in good health. This sequence joins TRBV6-4 and TRBJ2-5, with TRBD2 matching over 15 bases. DNA for the CDR3: TGTGCCAGCGCGGGACTAGCGGGAGGAGGGCAAGAGACCCAGTACTTC. The encoded protein is CASAGLAGGGQETQYF.